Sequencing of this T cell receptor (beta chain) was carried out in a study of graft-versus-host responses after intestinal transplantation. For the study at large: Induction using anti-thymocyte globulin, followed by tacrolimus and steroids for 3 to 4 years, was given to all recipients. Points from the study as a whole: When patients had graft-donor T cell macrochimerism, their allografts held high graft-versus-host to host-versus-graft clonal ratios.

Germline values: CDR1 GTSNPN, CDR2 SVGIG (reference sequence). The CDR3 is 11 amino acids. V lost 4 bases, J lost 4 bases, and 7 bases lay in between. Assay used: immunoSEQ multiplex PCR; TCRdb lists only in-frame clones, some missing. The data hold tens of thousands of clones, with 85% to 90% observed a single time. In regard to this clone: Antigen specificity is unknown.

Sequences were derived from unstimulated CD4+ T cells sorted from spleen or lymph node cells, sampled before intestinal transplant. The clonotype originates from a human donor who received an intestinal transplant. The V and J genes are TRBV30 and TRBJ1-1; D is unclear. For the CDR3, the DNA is TGTGCCTGGATGGGCCTCACTGAAGCTTTCTTT. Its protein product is CAWMGLTEAFF.